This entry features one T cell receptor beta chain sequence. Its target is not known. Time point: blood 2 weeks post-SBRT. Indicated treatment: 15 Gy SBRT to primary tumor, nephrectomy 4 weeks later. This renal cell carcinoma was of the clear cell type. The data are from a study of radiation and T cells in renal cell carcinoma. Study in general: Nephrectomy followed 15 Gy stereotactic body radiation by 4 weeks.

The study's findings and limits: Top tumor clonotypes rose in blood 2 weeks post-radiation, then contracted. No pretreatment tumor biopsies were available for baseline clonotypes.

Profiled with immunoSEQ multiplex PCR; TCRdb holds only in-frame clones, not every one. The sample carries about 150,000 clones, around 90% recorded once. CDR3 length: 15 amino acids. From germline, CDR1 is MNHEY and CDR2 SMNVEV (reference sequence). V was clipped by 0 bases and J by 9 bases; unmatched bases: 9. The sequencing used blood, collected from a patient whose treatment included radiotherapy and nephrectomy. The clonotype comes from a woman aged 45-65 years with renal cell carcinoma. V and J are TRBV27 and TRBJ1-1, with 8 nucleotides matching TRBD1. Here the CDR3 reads CASSLSGQGAQKAFF. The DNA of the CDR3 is TGTGCCAGCAGTTTATCGGGGCAGGGGGCGCAGAAAGCTTTCTTT.